This T cell receptor beta chain was identified in a study of cytomegalovirus exposure and HLA in healthy donors. The PCR had 60 Vbeta and 13 Jbeta primers. Original processing methods: Unique TCR beta chains numbered about 72 million in a later analysis, with roughly 10 million shared. Generated by immunoSEQ multiplex PCR, the TCRdb table keeps only in-frame clones and is missing some. V and J calls and clone size are those listed in that table; D and trimming were worked out from the DNA. The sample has some 140,000 clones; about 80% are singletons. Sequencing was done on a sample of PBMCs. The receptor was derived from a man aged 25 to 45 in good health and CMV-seronegative.

CDR3 nucleotide sequence: TGTGCCAGCAGTGGTAGACAGGGACGTGGAAACACCATATATTTT. Translation gives CASSGRQGRGNTIYF. The chain combines TRBV6-5 with TRBJ1-3; 7 bases align to TRBD1. Trimming cost V 5 bases and J 3 bases; bases outside gene matches: 7. CDR3 length: 15 residues. The germline gives CDR1 MNHEY, CDR2 SVGAGI.